A selection of T cell receptor beta chains follows, all from one sample in a study of shared clonotypes between healthy human individuals. Libraries were prepared by immunoSEQ multiplex PCR; TCRdb keeps only in-frame clonotypes and omits some of them. Of 660,000 or so clones in the sample, around 96% were seen once. Sequencing was carried out using naive CD8+ T cells sorted from blood. The source is a woman aged 30 to 39 in good health. The CDR3 runs from the conserved cysteine through the conserved F or W. D genes are given only for firm matches.

14	NA	TRBV7-9	TRBJ2-7	TGTGCCAGCAGCTTAGCGCTAAGGGGGAACGAGCAGTACTTC	CASSLALRGNEQYF
15	NA	TRBV7-8	TRBJ1-2	TGTGCCAGCAGCTCAGGCCCCATGACTCCGTACGGCTACACCTTC	CASSSGPMTPYGYTF
16	NA	TRBV9	TRBJ1-2	TGTGCCAGCAGCGAGGGAGTAGCCTTAGGGGCGTATGGCTACACCTTC	CASSEGVALGAYGYTF
13	NA	TRBV5-5	TRBJ1-1	TGTGCCAGCAGCGAGGACATACCGACGGGAGCTTTCTTT	CASSEDIPTGAFF
17	NA	TRBV7-9	TRBJ2-6	TGTGCCAGCAGCGTCCAGGGCTGGAACTCTGGGGCCAACGTCCTGACTTTC	CASSVQGWNSGANVLTF
12	NA	TRBV5-6	TRBJ1-2	TGTGCCAGCAGCTTGTCGGTTTATGGCTACACCTTC	CASSLSVYGYTF
16	NA	TRBV28	TRBJ2-1	TGTGCCAGCAGTCCTAAACTTGCGGGGCCCTACAATGAGCAGTTCTTC	CASSPKLAGPYNEQFF
13	NA	TRBV5-8	TRBJ2-7	TGTGCCAGCAGCTTGCTCAGCTCCTACGAGCAGTACTTC	CASSLLSSYEQYF
13	NA	TRBV7-9	TRBJ2-1	TGTGCCAGCGACCGGGACTCGGACAATGAGCAGTTCTTC	CASDRDSDNEQFF
16	TRBD2	TRBV27	TRBJ2-7	TGTGCCAGCAGTTTAGGAGCTAGCGGGACCTTCTACGAGCAGTACTTC	CASSLGASGTFYEQYF
14	TRBD2	TRBV2	TRBJ2-7	TGTGCCAGCACCCGGGGGGAGGGCTCAAGGGAGCAGTACTTC	CASTRGEGSREQYF
15	TRBD2	TRBV10-3	TRBJ2-1	TGTGCCATCAGTTTGACTAGCGGGGGAGTCAATGAGCAGTTCTTC	CAISLTSGGVNEQFF
14	TRBD1	TRBV27	TRBJ2-7	TGTGCCAGCAGTAACCCCCGGGACAGCTACGAGCAGTACTTC	CASSNPRDSYEQYF
13	NA	TRBV6-5	TRBJ1-1	TGTGCCAGCAGTCCAGACTTGACTGTGGAAGCTTTCTTT	CASSPDLTVEAFF